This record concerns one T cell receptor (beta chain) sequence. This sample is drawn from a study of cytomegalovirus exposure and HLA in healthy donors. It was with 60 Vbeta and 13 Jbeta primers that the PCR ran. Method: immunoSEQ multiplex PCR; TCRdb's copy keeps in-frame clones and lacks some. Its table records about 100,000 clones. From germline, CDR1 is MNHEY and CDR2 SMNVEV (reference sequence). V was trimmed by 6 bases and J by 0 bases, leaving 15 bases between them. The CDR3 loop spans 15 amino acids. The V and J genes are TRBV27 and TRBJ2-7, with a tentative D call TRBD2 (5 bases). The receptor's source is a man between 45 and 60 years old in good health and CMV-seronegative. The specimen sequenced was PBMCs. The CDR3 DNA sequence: TGTGCCAGCAGCCACCTACGGGAAACCTCCTACGAGCAGTACTTC. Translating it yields CASSHLRETSYEQYF.